The subject of this entry is one TCR beta chain. The collection from each donor was one heparinised blood draw averaging approximately 110 mL. All sorted populations exceeded 95% purity. The isolated RNA, all of it, was reverse transcribed, so expressed TCRB transcripts were what got sequenced. The data were produced by immunoSEQ multiplex PCR, yet TCRdb's version contains in-frame clones alone and is incomplete. The data show more than 140,000 clones, about 9.7% seen once. V shed 4 bases, J shed 2 bases, and the junction held 1 base outside the gene matches. Germline CDR1 is MNHEY and CDR2 is SVGAGI. The CDR3 is 14 residues long. This specimen comes from a study of beta chain features in type 1 diabetes.

This chain links TRBV6-5 with TRBJ2-3, with 9 positions matching TRBD2. The receptor's source is a woman aged 40-49 years in good health. Sequenced input: central memory CD4+ T cells from blood. The CDR3 reads CASSWTSATDTQYF. The CDR3 region has the DNA TGTGCCAGCAGTTGGACTAGCGCCACAGATACGCAGTATTTT.